A single sample is the source of the 21 T cell receptor beta chains below, sequenced in a study of blood T cells in healthy people across ages. Then a second PCR, running about 6 to 11 cycles, was carried out with a sample-barcoded 5' primer and a J-beta primer mix. TCRdb redid the calling of the 5' RACE reads with MiXCR, one entry per CDR3 protein. Among over 750,000 distinct CDR3 sequences, 20% to 25% were seen once, and the ten largest hold around 9.2%. These same records also appear under a second study, on T cells of mothers and their children.

Sequenced input: blood. All receptors derive from a boy younger than 18 in good health.

This clonotype was counted between two and nine times. At one boundary the junction diverges from the germline segment, which might be a read error. The chain links TRBV7-2 to TRBJ2-7, with D unresolved. Germline V CDR1 and CDR2: SGHTA, FQGNSA. The CDR3 spans 16 residues. CDR3 region: CASSLNSQSISFEQYF. CDR3 nucleotides: TGTGCCAGCAGCTTAAACAGCCAATCCATCTCCTTCGAGCAGTACTTC.

As to this clonotype: The germline gene is not matched at one end of the junction; a read error may be the cause. The chain joins TRBV28 to TRBJ1-2, with a weak D call TRBD1 (5 bases). The CDR3 totals 14 residues. Germline loops: CDR1 MDHEN, CDR2 SYDVKM. The CDR3 loop is CASSPLRGLGGYTF. The CDR3 bases are TGCGCCAGCAGTCCCCTCCGGGGCTTAGGGGGCTACACCTTC.

The chain combines TRBV9 with TRBJ2-6; D ambiguous. CDR3 length: 15 amino acids. Germline values: CDR1 SGDLS, CDR2 YYNGEE. Trimming took 3 bases from V and 8 from J, leaving 15 bases between them. In DNA, the CDR3 is TGTGCCAGCAGCGACGGAAGAGTGTCTCCCAACGTCCTGACTTTC. Residues: CASSDGRVSPNVLTF.

Comments on this clonotype: Germline is not matched at one junction end, which may reflect a read error. The chain employs TRBV9 and TRBJ2-1, with 7 bases identical to TRBD1. The germline CDR1 and CDR2 sequences are SGDLS and YYNGEE. This CDR3 is built from 15 residues. The CDR3 loop reads CASSSRDSPYNVQFF. The CDR3 coding sequence is TGTGCCAGCAGTTCCCGGGACAGCCCCTACAATGTGCAGTTCTTC.

The chain employs TRBV14 and TRBJ2-3; the D is unclear. The germline CDR1 and CDR2 sequences are SGHDN and FVKESK. Trimming took off 4 bases at V and 1 base at J, with 6 bases between the two ends. This CDR3 has 13 amino acids. CDR3 sequence reads: CASSRLRTDTQYF. Written as DNA, the CDR3 is TGTGCCAGCAGCCGCCTGCGCACAGATACGCAGTATTTT.

The CDR3 is CASSREGPDFYEQYF. As DNA, the CDR3 is TGTGCCAGCAGCCGAGAGGGGCCGGATTTTTACGAGCAGTACTTC. The chain recombines TRBV3-1 with TRBJ2-7; D is perhaps TRBD1 or TRBD2 (5 bases each). Germline V gene data show CDR1 as LGHDT and CDR2 as YNNKEL (reference sequence). The CDR3 is 15 residues long. The V end lost 4 bases, the J end lost 4 bases, and 17 bases lay between the germline ends.

In this sample, this clonotype turned up a few times. The chain uses TRBV7-9 and TRBJ2-7, with 14 bases that match TRBD2. The CDR3 is 16 amino acids. V was pared by 5 bases and J by 5 bases, with 8 bases of the junction left unmatched. CDR1 is SEHNR and CDR2 is FQNEAQ in the germline V gene (reference sequence). CDR3: CASSPTSGRALHEQYF. The CDR3 nucleotides are TGTGCCAGCAGCCCGACTAGCGGGAGGGCCCTCCACGAGCAGTACTTC.

A note on this clonotype: The CDR3 carries no conserved terminal phenylalanine or tryptophan, so it likely arises from a read error. The CDR3 is CASSAGYEQYL. The CDR3 region has the DNA TGTGCCAGCAGCGCAGGGTACGAGCAGTACCTC. The chain uses TRBV12-3 or TRBV12-4 and TRBJ2-7, with a possible D match to TRBD1 (5 bases). The CDR3 runs to 11 residues. Deletions cut 6 bases from V and 4 bases from J, with 7 bases between.

The chain combines TRBV21-1 with TRBJ1-1; the D call of TRBD1 is as the table states it, not checked on the DNA. TRBV21-1 is an annotated pseudogene. CDR3 size: 13 residues. CDR3 sequence (DNA): TGTGCCAGCAAGCCCCGGACAGGGGTGGCTGCTTTCTTT. It translates to CASKPRTGVAAFF.

This clonotype occurred a few times. The chain couples TRBV9 to TRBJ1-4; 7 bases line up with TRBD1. Germline lookup yields CDR1 SGDLS and CDR2 YYNGEE. The CDR3 totals 15 residues. V lost 3 bases to trimming and J lost 4 bases; unmatched junction nucleotides: 6. CDR3 sequence reads: CASSGGDSFNEKLFF. The CDR3 DNA reads as TGTGCCAGCAGCGGCGGGGACAGTTTTAATGAAAAACTGTTTTTT. Together with reference TRBV9 and TRBJ1-4, the CDR3 gives the full variable domain: DSGVTQTPKHLITATGQRVTLRCSPRSGDLSVYWYQQSLDQGLQFLIQYYNGEERAKGNILERFSAQQFPDLHSELNLSSLELGDSALYFCASSGGDSFNEKLFFGSGTQLSVL.

This clonotype was seen a few times. CDR3 bases: TGCGCCAGCAGCCAAGCAGTCCAGGGGGCCGGAAACACCATATATTTT. Its translation is CASSQAVQGAGNTIYF. J is TRBJ1-3 and V is TRBV4-1; 8 bases agree with TRBD1. V trimming: 1 base; J trimming: 4 bases; junction bases outside the gene matches: 6. This CDR3 has 16 residues. CDR1 and CDR2 (germline): MGHRA, YSYEKL.

This clonotype was observed a few times. The chain is built from TRBV29-1 and TRBJ2-7, with a tentative D call TRBD1 (5 bases). The CDR3 consists of 14 residues. The V gene lost 5 bases and the J gene lost 2 bases, with 16 bases spanning the gap. The germline V gene encodes CDR1 SQVTM and CDR2 ANQGSEA. The CDR3 here is CSVTPRAATYEQYF. The DNA for the CDR3 is TGCAGCGTTACCCCCAGGGCTGCTACCTACGAGCAGTACTTC.

The genes are TRBV29-1 and TRBJ2-1; TRBD2 is a possible D gene (5 bases). The CDR3 length is 11 residues. CDR1 SQVTM and CDR2 ANQGSEA come from the germline V gene. The ends were cut back, 2 bases at V and 7 bases at J, with 6 bases in the middle. In DNA form, the CDR3 reads TGCAGCGTTGAACGGGAAAATGAGCAGTTCTTC. This sequence encodes CSVERENEQFF.

This sequence joins TRBV5-1 and TRBJ2-5, with TRBD2 as a possible D gene (5 bases). The last part of the DNA fits TRBJ2-7 better; the J call may be wrong. Germline lookup yields CDR1 SGHRS and CDR2 YFSETQ. This CDR3 is built from 17 residues. CDR3 region: CASSFGGQAGWTYEQYF. The CDR3 DNA sequence: TGCGCCAGCAGCTTCGGCGGGCAGGCCGGGTGGACCTACGAGCAGTACTTC.

This chain links TRBV6-2 or TRBV6-3 with TRBJ2-5; 10 bases fit TRBD2. The CDR3 is 16 residues long. The germline V gene encodes CDR1 MNHEY and CDR2 SVGEGT. V was clipped by 1 base and J by 4 bases; unmatched bases: 6. In nucleotides, the CDR3 is TGTGCCAGCAGTTACTTGGCTAGCGGGAGTGGAGAGACCCAGTACTTC. Residues: CASSYLASGSGETQYF.

This clonotype showed up just a few times. The CDR3 DNA reads as TGTGCCAGCAGCTCAACAGGGGGCGCGTTCGGGGAGCTGTTTTTT. This gives the protein CASSSTGGAFGELFF. J is TRBJ2-2 and V is TRBV7-3; TRBD1 matches 9 bases. The germline CDR1 and CDR2 sequences are SGHTA and FQGTGA. V shed 4 bases, J shed 7 bases, and the junction held 7 bases outside the gene matches. The CDR3 spans 15 residues.

In the case of this clonotype: The junction does not match germline at one end; this may be a read error. V usage is TRBV7-9 and J usage is TRBJ2-5, with TRBD1 identical over 9 bases. Germline CDR1 reads SEHNR; CDR2 reads FQNEAQ (reference sequence). This CDR3 comprises 14 residues. The CDR3 is CASSFQTPGTGKFF. Written as DNA, the CDR3 is TGTGCCAGCAGCTTTCAGACCCCAGGGACAGGGAAGTTCTTC.

The chain has TRBV7-2 and TRBJ2-5, with D perhaps being TRBD1 or TRBD2 (5 bases each). The germline V gene has CDR1 SGHTA and CDR2 FQGNSA. V was trimmed by 5 bases and J by 5 bases, leaving 15 bases between them. The CDR3 extends over 14 amino acids. The CDR3 is CASSTFRAGETQYF. The CDR3 DNA follows: TGTGCCAGCAGCACCTTCAGGGCGGGCGAGACCCAGTACTTC.

The chain employs TRBV11-2 and TRBJ1-6; TRBD1 is a possible D gene (5 bases). V lost 6 bases and J lost 8, with 8 bases in between. The CDR3 extends over 12 amino acids. CDR1 and CDR2 from the germline V gene are SGHAT and FQNNGV. The CDR3 is CASRGGDSPLHF. In nucleotides, the CDR3 is TGTGCCAGCAGGGGGGGGGATTCACCCCTCCACTTT.

This clonotype was recorded a few times. The genes are TRBV6-2 or TRBV6-3 and TRBJ1-1; perhaps TRBD1 as D (5 bases). The V gene's germline CDR1 is MNHEY and CDR2 SVGEGT. CDR3 length: 15 residues. Trimming took off 8 bases at V and 3 bases at J, with 19 bases between the two ends. CDR3 amino acids: CASLVRGVSDTEAFF. CDR3 bases: TGTGCCAGCCTAGTTCGGGGGGTGTCGGACACTGAAGCTTTCTTT.

V gene TRBV29-1 combines with J gene TRBJ1-4; 7 positions match TRBD1. The CDR3 has 13 residues. Losses at the gene ends were 7 bases for V and 1 base for J; bases not matched to a gene: 3. Germline CDR1 SQVTM, CDR2 ANQGSEA. CDR3 in amino acids: CSARQGTNEKLFF. The CDR3 DNA sequence: TGCAGCGCCCGACAGGGAACTAATGAAAAACTGTTTTTT.